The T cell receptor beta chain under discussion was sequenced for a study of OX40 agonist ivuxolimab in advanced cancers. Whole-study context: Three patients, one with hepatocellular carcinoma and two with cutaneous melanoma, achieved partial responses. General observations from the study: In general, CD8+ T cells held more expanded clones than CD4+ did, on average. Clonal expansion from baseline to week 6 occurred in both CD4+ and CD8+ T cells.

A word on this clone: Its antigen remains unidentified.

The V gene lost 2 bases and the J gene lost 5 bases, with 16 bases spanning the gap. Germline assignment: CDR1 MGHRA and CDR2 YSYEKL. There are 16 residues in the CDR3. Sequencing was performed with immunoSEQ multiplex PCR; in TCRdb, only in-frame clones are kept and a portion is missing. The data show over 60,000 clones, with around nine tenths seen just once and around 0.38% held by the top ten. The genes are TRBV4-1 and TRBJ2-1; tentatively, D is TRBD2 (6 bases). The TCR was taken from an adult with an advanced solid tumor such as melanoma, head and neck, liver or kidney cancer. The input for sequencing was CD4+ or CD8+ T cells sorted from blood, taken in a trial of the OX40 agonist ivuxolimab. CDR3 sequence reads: CASSQTPGVDNNEQFF. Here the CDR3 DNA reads TGCGCCAGCAGCCAAACACCGGGGGTGGACAACAATGAGCAGTTCTTC.